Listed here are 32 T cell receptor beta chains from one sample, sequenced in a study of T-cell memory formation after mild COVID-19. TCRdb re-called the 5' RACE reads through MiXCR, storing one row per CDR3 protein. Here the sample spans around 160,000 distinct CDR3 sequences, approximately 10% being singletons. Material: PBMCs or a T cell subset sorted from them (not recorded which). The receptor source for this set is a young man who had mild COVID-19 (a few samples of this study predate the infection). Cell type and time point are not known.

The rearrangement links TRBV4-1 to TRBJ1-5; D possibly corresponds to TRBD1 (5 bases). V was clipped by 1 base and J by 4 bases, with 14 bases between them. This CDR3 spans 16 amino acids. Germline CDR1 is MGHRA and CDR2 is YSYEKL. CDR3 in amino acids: CASSQGGSGMNQPQHF. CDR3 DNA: TGCGCCAGCAGCCAAGGGGGCTCAGGGATGAATCAGCCCCAGCATTTT.

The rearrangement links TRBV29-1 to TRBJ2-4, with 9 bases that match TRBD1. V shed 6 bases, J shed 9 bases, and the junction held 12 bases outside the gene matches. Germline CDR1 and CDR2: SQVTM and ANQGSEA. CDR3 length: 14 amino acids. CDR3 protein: CSVIPGQGGGIQYF. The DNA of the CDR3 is TGCAGCGTGATACCGGGACAGGGAGGTGGCATTCAGTACTTC.

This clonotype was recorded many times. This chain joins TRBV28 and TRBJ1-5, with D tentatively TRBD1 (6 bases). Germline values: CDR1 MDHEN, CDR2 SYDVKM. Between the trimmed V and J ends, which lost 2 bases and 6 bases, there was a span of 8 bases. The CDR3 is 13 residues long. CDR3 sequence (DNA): TGTGCCAGCAGTTTAGGGGGCTTTCAGCCCCAGCATTTT. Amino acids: CASSLGGFQPQHF.

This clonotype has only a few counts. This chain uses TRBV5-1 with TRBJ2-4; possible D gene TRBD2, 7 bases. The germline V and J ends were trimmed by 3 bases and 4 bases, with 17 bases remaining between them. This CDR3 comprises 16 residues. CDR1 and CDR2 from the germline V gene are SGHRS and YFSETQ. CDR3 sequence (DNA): TGCGCCAGCAGCTCTAATAGGGGGGGGCGAAAAAACATTCAGTACTTC. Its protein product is CASSSNRGGRKNIQYF.

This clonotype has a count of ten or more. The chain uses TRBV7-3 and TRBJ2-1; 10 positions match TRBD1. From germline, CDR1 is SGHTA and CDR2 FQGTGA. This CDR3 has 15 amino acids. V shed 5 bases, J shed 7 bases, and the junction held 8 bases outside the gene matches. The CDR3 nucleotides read TGTGCCAGCAGCCCTCCGGGACAGGGGAATAATGAGCAGTTCTTC. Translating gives CASSPPGQGNNEQFF.

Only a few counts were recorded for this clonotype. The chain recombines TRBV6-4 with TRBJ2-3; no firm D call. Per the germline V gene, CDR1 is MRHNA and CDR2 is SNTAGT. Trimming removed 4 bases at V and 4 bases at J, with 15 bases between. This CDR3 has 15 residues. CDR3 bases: TGTGCCAGCAGTGTAACAATCACCCCCGCAGATACGCAGTATTTT. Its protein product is CASSVTITPADTQYF.

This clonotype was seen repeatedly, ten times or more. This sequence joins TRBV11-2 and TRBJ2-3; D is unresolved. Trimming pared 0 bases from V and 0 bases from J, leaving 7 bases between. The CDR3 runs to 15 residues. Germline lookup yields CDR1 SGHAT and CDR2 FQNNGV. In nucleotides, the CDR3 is TGTGCCAGCAGCTTAGATAGGGCTAGCACAGATACGCAGTATTTT. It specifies CASSLDRASTDTQYF.

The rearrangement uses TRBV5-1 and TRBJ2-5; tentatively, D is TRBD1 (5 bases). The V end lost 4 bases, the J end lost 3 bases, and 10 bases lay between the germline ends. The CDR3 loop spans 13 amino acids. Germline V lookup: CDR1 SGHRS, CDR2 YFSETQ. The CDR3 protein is CASSGAAKETQYF. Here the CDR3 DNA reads TGCGCCAGCAGCGGGGCAGCCAAAGAGACCCAGTACTTC.

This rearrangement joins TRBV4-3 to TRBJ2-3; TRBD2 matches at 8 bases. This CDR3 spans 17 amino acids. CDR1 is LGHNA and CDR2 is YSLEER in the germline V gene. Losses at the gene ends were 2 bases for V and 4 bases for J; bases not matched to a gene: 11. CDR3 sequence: CASSQSPSAGEADTQYF. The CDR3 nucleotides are TGCGCCAGCAGCCAAAGCCCCTCAGCGGGGGAGGCAGATACGCAGTATTTT.

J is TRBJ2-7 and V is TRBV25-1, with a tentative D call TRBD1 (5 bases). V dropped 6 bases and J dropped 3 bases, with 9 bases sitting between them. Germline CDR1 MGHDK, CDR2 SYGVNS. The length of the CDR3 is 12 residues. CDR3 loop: CASSDSLYEQYF. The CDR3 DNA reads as TGTGCCAGCAGCGACAGCCTCTACGAGCAGTACTTC.

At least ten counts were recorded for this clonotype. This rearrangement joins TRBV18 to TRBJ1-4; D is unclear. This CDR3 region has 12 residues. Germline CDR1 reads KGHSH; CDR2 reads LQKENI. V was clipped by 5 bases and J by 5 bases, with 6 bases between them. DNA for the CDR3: TGTGCCAGCTCAGGCGGGAATGAAAAACTGTTTTTT. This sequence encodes CASSGGNEKLFF.

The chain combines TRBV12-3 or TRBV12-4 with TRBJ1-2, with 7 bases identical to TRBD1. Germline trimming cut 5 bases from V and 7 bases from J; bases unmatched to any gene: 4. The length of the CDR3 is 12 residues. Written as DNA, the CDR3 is TGTGCCAGCAGTCGACAGGGTTCTGGCTACACCTTC. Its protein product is CASSRQGSGYTF.

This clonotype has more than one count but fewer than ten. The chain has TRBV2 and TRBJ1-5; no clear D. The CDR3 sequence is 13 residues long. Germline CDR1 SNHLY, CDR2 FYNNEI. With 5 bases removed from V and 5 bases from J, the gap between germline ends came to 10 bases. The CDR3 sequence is CASSQELDQPQHF. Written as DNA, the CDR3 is TGTGCCAGCAGTCAAGAACTCGATCAGCCCCAGCATTTT.

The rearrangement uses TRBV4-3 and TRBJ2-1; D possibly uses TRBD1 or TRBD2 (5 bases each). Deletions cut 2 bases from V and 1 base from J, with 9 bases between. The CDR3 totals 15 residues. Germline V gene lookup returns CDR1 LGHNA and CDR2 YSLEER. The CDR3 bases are TGCGCCAGCAGCCAAACTAGGGGATCCTACAATGAGCAGTTCTTC. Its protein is CASSQTRGSYNEQFF.

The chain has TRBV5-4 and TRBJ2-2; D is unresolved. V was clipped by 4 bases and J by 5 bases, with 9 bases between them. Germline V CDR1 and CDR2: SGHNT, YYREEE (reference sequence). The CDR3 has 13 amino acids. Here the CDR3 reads CASSPRSTGELFF. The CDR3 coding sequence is TGTGCCAGCAGCCCGAGGAGTACCGGGGAGCTGTTTTTT.

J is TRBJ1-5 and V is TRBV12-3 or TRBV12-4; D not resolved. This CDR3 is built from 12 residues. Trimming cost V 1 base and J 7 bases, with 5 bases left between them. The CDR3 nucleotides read TGTGCCAGCAGTTTAGTTGGACAGCCCCAGCATTTT. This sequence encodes CASSLVGQPQHF.

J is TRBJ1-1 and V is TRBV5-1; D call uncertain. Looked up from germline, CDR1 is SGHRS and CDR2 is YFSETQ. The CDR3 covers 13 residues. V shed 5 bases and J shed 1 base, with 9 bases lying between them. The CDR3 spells CASRRQRNTEAFF. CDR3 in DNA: TGCGCCAGCAGACGCCAGAGGAACACTGAAGCTTTCTTT.

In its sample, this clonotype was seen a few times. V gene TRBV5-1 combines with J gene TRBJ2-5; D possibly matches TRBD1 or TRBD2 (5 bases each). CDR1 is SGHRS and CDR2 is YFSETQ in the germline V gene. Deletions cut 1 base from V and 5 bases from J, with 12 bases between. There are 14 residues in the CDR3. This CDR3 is CASSLFGGSETQYF. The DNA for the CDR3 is TGCGCCAGCAGCTTGTTTGGGGGAAGTGAGACCCAGTACTTC.

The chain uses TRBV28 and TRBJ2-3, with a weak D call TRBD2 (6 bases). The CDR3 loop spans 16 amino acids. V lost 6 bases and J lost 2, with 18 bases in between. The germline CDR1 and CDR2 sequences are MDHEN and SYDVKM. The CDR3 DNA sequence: TGTGCCAGCAGCTCGGGGGTAGGGTGGAACACAGATACGCAGTATTTT. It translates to CASSSGVGWNTDTQYF.

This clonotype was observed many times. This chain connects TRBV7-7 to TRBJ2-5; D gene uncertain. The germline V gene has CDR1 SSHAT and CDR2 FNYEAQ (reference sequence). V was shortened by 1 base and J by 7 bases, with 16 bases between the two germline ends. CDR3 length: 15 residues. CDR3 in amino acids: CASSLGLSTIGTQYF. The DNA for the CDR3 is TGTGCCAGCAGCTTAGGATTGTCGACGATCGGGACCCAGTACTTC.

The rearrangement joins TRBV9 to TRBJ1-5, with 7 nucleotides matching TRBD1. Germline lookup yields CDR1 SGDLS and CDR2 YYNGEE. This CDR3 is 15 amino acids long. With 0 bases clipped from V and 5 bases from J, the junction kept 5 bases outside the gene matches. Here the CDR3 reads CASSVEATGYQPQHF. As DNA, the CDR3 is TGTGCCAGCAGCGTAGAGGCGACAGGGTATCAGCCCCAGCATTTT.

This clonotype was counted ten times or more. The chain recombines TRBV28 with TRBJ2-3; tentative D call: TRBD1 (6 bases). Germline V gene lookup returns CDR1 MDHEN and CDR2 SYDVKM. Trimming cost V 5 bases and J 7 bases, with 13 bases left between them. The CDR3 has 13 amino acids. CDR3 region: CASSRDTGYTQYF. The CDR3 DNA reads TGTGCCAGCAGTCGCGACACAGGGTATACGCAGTATTTT.

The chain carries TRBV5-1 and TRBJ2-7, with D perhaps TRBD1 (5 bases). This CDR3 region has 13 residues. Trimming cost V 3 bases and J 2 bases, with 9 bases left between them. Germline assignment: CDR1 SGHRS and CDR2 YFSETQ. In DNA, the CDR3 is TGCGCCAGCAGCTACAGGACCACCTACGAGCAGTACTTC. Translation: CASSYRTTYEQYF.

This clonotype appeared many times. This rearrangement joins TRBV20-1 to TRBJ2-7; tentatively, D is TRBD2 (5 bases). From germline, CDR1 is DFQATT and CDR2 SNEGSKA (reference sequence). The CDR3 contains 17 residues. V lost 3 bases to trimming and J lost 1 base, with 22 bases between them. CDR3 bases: TGCAGTGCTAGTGGTAGAACTAGTCGGTCAGGATCCTACGAGCAGTACGTC. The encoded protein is CSASGRTSRSGSYEQYV.

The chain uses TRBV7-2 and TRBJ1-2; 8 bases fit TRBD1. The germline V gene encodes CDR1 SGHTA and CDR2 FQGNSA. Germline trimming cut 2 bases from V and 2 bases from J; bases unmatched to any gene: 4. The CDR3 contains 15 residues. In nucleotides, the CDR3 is TGTGCCAGCAGCTTATCCGGGACAGGCAACTATGGCTACACCTTC. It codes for CASSLSGTGNYGYTF.

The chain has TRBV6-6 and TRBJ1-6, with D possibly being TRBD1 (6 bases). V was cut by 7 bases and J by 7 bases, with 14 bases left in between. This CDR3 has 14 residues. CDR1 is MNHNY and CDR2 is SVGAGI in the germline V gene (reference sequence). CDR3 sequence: CASNVQGRNSPLHF. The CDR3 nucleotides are TGTGCCAGCAACGTGCAGGGGAGAAATTCACCCCTCCACTTT.

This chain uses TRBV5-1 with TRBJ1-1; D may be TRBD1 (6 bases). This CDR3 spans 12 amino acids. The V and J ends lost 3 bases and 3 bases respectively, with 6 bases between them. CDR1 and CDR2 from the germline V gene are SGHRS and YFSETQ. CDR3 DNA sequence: TGCGCCAGCAGCTCAGGGGACACTGAAGCTTTCTTT. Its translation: CASSSGDTEAFF.

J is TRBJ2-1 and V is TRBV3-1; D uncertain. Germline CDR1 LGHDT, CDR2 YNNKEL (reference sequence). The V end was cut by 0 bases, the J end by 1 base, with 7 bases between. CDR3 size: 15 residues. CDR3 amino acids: CASSQETGSYNEQFF. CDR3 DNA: TGTGCCAGCAGCCAAGAAACCGGGTCCTACAATGAGCAGTTCTTC.

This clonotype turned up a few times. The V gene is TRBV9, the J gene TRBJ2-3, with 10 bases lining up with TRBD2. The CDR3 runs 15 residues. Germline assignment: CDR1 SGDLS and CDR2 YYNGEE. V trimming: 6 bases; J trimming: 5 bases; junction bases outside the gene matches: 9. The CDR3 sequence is CASKRLAGEGDTQYF. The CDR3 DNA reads TGTGCCAGCAAGAGGCTAGCGGGGGAGGGAGATACGCAGTATTTT. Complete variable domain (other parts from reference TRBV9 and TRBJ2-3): DSGVTQTPKHLITATGQRVTLRCSPRSGDLSVYWYQQSLDQGLQFLIQYYNGEERAKGNILERFSAQQFPDLHSELNLSSLELGDSALYFCASKRLAGEGDTQYFGPGTRLTVL.

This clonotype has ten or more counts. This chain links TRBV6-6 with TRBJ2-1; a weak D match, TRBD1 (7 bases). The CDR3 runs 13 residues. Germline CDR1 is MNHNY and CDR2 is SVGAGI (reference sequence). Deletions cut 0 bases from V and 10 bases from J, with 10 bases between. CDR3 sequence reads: CASSYSTGREQFF. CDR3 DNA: TGTGCCAGCAGTTACTCGACAGGGAGGGAGCAGTTCTTC.

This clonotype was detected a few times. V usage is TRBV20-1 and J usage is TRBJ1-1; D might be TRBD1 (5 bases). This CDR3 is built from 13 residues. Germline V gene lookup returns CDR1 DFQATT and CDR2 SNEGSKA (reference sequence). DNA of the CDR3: TGCAGCGAAAAGGGGCAGATGAACACTGAAGCTTTCTTT. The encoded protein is CSEKGQMNTEAFF.

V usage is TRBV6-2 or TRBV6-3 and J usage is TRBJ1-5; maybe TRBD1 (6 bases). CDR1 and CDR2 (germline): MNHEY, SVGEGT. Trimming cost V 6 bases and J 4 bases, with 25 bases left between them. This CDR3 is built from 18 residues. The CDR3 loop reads CASSRRQAITRPNQPQHF. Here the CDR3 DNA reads TGTGCCAGCAGCCGCCGACAGGCGATTACCCGACCAAATCAGCCCCAGCATTTT.